A selection of T cell receptor beta chains follows, all from one sample in a study of cytomegalovirus exposure and HLA in healthy donors. Profiled with immunoSEQ multiplex PCR; TCRdb holds only in-frame clones, not every one. This sample yields some 110,000 clones, of which 78% are seen a single time; 5.6% belongs to the top ten. Sequencing used PBMCs. These TCRs come from a male donor in good health and CMV-seronegative. Each CDR3 is given with its conserved first and last residue. D genes are given only for firm matches. Size tells how often a clone was seen (once, few, many) or the class of an expanded clone, and some rows leave it out.

v_gene	d_gene	j_gene	abundance	CDR3aa	CDR3nt
TRBV5-6	NA	TRBJ1-2	NA	CASSSQQGNYGYTF	TGTGCCAGCAGCTCACAGCAGGGGAACTATGGCTACACCTTC
TRBV7-3	NA	TRBJ2-7	NA	CASSPSVSEPAPLF	TGTGCCAGCAGCCCCTCCGTCTCCGAACCAGCGCCGCTCTTC
TRBV11-3	NA	TRBJ2-7	NA	CASSLERGWGEQYF	TGTGCCAGCAGCTTAGAAAGGGGCTGGGGCGAGCAGTACTTC
TRBV4-2	TRBD2	TRBJ2-5	NA	CASSPLAGDSEETQYF	TGTGCCAGCAGCCCCTTAGCGGGAGATTCAGAGGAGACCCAGTACTTC
TRBV5-1	TRBD2	TRBJ2-1	NA	CASSLGASGYNEQFF	TGCGCCAGCAGCTTGGGGGCTAGCGGGTACAATGAGCAGTTCTTC
TRBV7-3	NA	TRBJ1-1	NA	CASSFGRDTEAFF	TGTGCCAGCAGCTTCGGTCGGGACACTGAAGCTTTCTTT
TRBV7-3	TRBD1	TRBJ2-2	once	CASTPFQGQATTGELFF	TGTGCCAGCACCCCTTTTCAGGGACAGGCTACCACCGGGGAGCTGTTTTTT
TRBV6-1	NA	TRBJ1-2	NA	CASSGRTGGYTF	TGTGCCAGCAGCGGACGGACGGGAGGCTACACCTTC
TRBV28	NA	TRBJ2-1	NA	CATLQYLAVKGYNEQFF	TGTGCCACTCTTCAATACTTAGCGGTTAAGGGGTACAATGAGCAGTTCTTC
TRBV7-3	TRBD1	TRBJ1-1	NA	CASSLTSGGAFGTEAFF	TGTGCCAGCAGCTTAACCTCAGGGGGCGCGTTTGGCACTGAAGCTTTCTTT
TRBV30	NA	TRBJ2-7	NA	CAWSVQSDREQYF	TGTGCCTGGAGTGTACAGAGTGATCGCGAGCAGTACTTC
TRBV29-1	NA	TRBJ2-3	NA	CSVAQGGTQYF	TGCAGCGTTGCGCAGGGAGGAACGCAGTATTTT
TRBV7-3	NA	TRBJ2-1	NA	CASSLTRVGNEQFF	TGTGCCAGCAGCTTAACGAGGGTAGGCAATGAGCAGTTCTTC
TRBV27	NA	TRBJ1-5	once	CASRGGLSSNQPQHF	TGTGCCAGCAGAGGCGGCTTAAGCAGCAATCAGCCCCAGCATTTT
TRBV7-3	TRBD1	TRBJ1-6	few	CASSSGTGVSPLHF	TGTGCCAGCAGCTCAGGGACAGGGGTTTCACCCCTCCACTTT
TRBV18	NA	TRBJ2-7	NA	CASSPQGIDEQYF	TGTGCCAGCTCACCACAGGGGATCGACGAGCAGTACTTC
TRBV5-1	NA	TRBJ2-5	NA	CASSYTRQEETQYF	TGCGCCAGCAGCTATACCAGACAGGAAGAGACCCAGTACTTC
TRBV4-2	TRBD2	TRBJ2-7	NA	CASSQGWGLSSGSGSYEQYF	TGTGCCAGCAGCCAAGGATGGGGGTTGTCTAGCGGGAGTGGATCCTACGAGCAGTACTTC
TRBV2	NA	TRBJ1-2	NA	CASSGDPRNYGYTF	TGTGCCAGCAGTGGCGACCCGAGGAACTATGGCTACACCTTC
TRBV30	NA	TRBJ2-5	NA	CAWRRGWETQYF	TGTGCCTGGCGGAGGGGATGGGAGACCCAGTACTTC
TRBV7-2	TRBD1	TRBJ2-6	NA	CASSPAPGTGQSGANVLTF	TGTGCCAGCAGCCCCGCTCCGGGGACAGGACAATCTGGGGCCAACGTCCTGACTTTC
TRBV7-9	NA	TRBJ1-1	few	CASSTGNTEAFF	TGTGCCAGCAGCACAGGGAACACTGAAGCTTTCTTT
TRBV7-8	TRBD2	TRBJ2-7	few	CASSLARTSGSYEQYF	TGTGCCAGCAGCTTAGCCCGGACTAGCGGGAGCTACGAGCAGTACTTC
TRBV2	NA	TRBJ2-7	NA	CASSEGRLLSYEQYF	TGTGCCAGCAGTGAAGGCAGGCTGTTATCCTACGAGCAGTACTTC
TRBV5-1	TRBD1	TRBJ1-1	NA	CASSFQQTGGGSDTEAFF	TGCGCCAGCAGCTTCCAGCAAACAGGGGGCGGTTCGGACACTGAAGCTTTCTTT
TRBV5-6	NA	TRBJ2-7	NA	CASSRGGRAYEQYF	TGTGCCAGCAGCCGAGGGGGAAGGGCCTACGAGCAGTACTTC
TRBV28	TRBD2	TRBJ2-5	NA	CASSSLGTTQETQYF	TGTGCCAGCAGTTCCCTCGGGACTACCCAAGAGACCCAGTACTTC
TRBV5-1	TRBD2	TRBJ2-7	medium-sized	CASSGDSGGFYEQYF	TGCGCCAGCAGCGGGGATAGCGGGGGGTTCTACGAGCAGTACTTC
TRBV2	TRBD2	TRBJ2-3	NA	CASSPSGRPPSTDTQYF	TGTGCCAGCAGTCCTAGCGGGAGGCCTCCTAGCACAGATACGCAGTATTTT
TRBV4-2	TRBD1	TRBJ2-2	NA	CASSQDGQGAGTGELFF	TGTGCCAGCAGCCAAGATGGACAGGGGGCGGGCACCGGGGAGCTGTTTTTT
TRBV11-3	TRBD1	TRBJ1-3	once	CASSFFGDRRSSGNTIYF	TGTGCCAGCAGCTTTTTTGGGGACAGGCGGAGCTCTGGAAACACCATATATTTT
TRBV9	TRBD1	TRBJ1-4	many	CASSVWQGGSNEKLFF	TGTGCCAGCAGCGTATGGCAGGGGGGATCTAATGAAAAACTGTTTTTT
TRBV5-1	TRBD2	TRBJ2-7	NA	CASSPPPGGYEQYF	TGCGCCAGCAGCCCACCGCCGGGGGGCTACGAGCAGTACTTC
TRBV9	NA	TRBJ1-1	NA	CASSPGGYYMNTEAFF	TGTGCCAGCAGCCCCGGCGGTTACTACATGAACACTGAAGCTTTCTTT
TRBV12-1	NA	TRBJ2-7	NA	CASSPSGLAGPRHEQYF	TGTGCCAGCAGCCCCTCGGGACTAGCGGGACCTAGGCACGAGCAGTACTTC
TRBV27	NA	TRBJ2-3	NA	CASSWSDPSTDTQYF	TGTGCCAGCAGTTGGAGCGACCCATCTACAGATACGCAGTATTTT
TRBV4-1	NA	TRBJ2-5	NA	CASSLSTERTQYF	TGCGCCAGCAGCCTTTCCACAGAGAGGACCCAGTACTTC
TRBV15	NA	TRBJ2-1	NA	CATSRDLQGEQFF	TGTGCCACCAGCAGAGATTTGCAGGGGGAGCAGTTCTTC
TRBV6-5	TRBD2	TRBJ2-1	few	CASSKGTSGSGEQFF	TGTGCCAGCAGTAAAGGGACTAGCGGGAGCGGTGAGCAGTTCTTC